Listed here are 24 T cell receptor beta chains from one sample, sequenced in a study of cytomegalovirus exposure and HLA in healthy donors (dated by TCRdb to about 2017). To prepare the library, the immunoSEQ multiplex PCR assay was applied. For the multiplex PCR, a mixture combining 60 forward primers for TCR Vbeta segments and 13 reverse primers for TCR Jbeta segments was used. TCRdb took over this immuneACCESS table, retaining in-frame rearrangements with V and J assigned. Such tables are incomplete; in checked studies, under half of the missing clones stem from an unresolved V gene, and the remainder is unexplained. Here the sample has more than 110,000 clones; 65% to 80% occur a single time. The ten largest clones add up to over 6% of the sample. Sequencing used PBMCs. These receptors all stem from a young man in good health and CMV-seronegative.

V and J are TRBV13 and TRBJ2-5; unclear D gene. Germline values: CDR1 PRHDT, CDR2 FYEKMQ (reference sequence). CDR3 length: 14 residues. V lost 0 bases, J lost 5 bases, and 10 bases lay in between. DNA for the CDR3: TGTGCCAGCAGCTTAGGACCGGGTCGGGAGACCCAGTACTTC. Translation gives CASSLGPGRETQYF.

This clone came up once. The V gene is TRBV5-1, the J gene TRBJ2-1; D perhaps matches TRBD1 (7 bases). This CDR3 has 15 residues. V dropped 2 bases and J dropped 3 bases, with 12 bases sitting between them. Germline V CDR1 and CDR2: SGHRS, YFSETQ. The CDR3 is CASSLSGGSYNEQFF. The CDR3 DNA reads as TGCGCCAGCAGCTTATCAGGGGGGAGCTACAATGAGCAGTTCTTC.

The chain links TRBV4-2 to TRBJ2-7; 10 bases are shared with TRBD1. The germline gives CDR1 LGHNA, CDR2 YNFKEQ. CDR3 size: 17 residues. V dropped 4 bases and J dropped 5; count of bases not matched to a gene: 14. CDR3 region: CASSREPPGQGLDEQYF. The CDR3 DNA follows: TGTGCCAGCAGCCGAGAGCCCCCGGGACAGGGGTTGGACGAGCAGTACTTC.

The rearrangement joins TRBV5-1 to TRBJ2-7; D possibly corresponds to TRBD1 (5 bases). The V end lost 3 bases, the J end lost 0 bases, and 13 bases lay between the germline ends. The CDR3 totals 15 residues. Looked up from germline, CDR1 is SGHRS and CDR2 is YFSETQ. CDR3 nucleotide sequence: TGCGCCAGCAGCTGGGCGTCAGGGCTCTCCTACGAGCAGTACTTC. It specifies CASSWASGLSYEQYF.

The CDR3 bases are TGTGCCAGCAGCCTCGGAGGGGCAGATACGCAGTATTTT. Translated: CASSLGGADTQYF. The chain links TRBV7-7 to TRBJ2-3; maybe TRBD2 (6 bases). CDR1 is SSHAT and CDR2 is FNYEAQ in the germline V gene (reference sequence). This CDR3 is 13 amino acids long. Trimming took off 5 bases at V and 4 bases at J, with 10 bases between the two ends.

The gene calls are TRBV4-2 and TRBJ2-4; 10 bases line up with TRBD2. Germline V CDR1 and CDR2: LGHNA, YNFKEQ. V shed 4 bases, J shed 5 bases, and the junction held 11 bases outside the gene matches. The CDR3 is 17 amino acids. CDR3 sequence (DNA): TGTGCCAGCAGCCCCCCCGGCACTAGCGGGGCCCAAAACATTCAGTACTTC. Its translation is CASSPPGTSGAQNIQYF.

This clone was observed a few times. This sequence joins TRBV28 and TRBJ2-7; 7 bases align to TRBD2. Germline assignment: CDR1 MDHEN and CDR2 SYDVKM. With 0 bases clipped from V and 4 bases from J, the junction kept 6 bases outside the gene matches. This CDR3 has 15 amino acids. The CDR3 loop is CASSLWAGRKYEQYF. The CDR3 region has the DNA TGTGCCAGCAGTTTATGGGCCGGGAGGAAATACGAGCAGTACTTC.

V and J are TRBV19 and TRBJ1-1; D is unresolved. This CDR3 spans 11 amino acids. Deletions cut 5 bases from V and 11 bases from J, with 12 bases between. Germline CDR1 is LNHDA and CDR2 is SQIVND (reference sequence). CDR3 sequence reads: CASSWRFEAFF. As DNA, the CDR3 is TGTGCCAGTAGTTGGCGGTTCGAGGCTTTCTTT.

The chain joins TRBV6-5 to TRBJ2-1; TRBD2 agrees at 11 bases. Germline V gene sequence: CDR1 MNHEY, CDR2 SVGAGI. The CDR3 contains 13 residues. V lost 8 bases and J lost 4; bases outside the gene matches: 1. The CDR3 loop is CASRLAGYNEQFF. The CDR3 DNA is TGTGCCAGCCGACTAGCGGGGTACAATGAGCAGTTCTTC.

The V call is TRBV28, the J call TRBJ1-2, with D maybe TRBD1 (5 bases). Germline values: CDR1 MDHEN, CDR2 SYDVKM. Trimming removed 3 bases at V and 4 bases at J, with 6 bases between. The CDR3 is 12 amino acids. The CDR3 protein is CASSLGLYGYTF. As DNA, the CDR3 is TGTGCCAGCAGTTTGGGACTCTATGGCTACACCTTC.

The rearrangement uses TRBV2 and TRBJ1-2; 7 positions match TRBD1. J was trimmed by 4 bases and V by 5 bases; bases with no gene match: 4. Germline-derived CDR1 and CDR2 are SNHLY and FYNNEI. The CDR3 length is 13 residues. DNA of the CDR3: TGTGCCAGCAGTTACGGACAGGTCTATGGCTACACCTTC. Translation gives CASSYGQVYGYTF.

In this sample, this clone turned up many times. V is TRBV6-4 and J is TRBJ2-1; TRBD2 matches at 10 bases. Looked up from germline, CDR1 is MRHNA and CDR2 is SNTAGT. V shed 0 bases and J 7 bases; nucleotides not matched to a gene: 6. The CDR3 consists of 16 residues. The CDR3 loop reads CASSDSSSGSVNEQFF. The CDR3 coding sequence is TGTGCCAGCAGTGACTCTTCTAGCGGGAGTGTTAATGAGCAGTTCTTC.

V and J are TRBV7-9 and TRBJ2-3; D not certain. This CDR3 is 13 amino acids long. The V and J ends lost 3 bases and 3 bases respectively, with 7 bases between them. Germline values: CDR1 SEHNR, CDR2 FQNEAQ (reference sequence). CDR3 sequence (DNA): TGTGCCAGCAGCTTTCTATGGACAGATACGCAGTATTTT. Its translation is CASSFLWTDTQYF.

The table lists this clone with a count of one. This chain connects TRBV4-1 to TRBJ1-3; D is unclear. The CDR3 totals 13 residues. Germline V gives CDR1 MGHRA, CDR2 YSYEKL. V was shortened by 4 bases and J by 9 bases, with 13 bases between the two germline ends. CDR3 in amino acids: CASSREGRGTIYF. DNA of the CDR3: TGCGCCAGCAGCCGGGAGGGTCGGGGCACCATATATTTT.

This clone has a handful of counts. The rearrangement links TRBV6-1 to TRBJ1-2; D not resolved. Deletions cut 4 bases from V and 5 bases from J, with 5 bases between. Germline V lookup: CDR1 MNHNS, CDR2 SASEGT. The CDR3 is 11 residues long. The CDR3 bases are TGTGCCAGCAGTGGGACTTATGGCTACACCTTC. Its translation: CASSGTYGYTF.

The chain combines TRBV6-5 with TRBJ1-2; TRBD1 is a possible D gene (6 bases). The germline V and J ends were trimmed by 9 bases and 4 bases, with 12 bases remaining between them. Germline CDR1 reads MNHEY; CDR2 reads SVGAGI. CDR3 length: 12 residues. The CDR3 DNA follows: TGTGCCAGTGCCAGAGGGGGCTATGGCTACACCTTC. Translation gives CASARGGYGYTF.

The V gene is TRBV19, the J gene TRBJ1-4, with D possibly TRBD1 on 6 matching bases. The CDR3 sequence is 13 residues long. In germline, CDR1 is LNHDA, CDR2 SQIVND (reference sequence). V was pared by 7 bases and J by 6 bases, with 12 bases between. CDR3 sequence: CASKLQGDEKLFF. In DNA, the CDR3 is TGTGCCAGTAAGCTACAGGGCGATGAAAAACTGTTTTTT.

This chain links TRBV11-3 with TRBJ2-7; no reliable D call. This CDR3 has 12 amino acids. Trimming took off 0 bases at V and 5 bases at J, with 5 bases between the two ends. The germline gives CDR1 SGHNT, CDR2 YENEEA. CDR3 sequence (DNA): TGTGCCAGCAGCTTAGACAGGCACGAGCAGTACTTC. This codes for CASSLDRHEQYF.

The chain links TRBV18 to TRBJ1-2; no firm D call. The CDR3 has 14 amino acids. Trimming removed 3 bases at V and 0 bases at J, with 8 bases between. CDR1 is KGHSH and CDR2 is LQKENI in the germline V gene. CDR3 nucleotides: TGTGCCAGCTCACCCTCGGGGACTAACTATGGCTACACCTTC. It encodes CASSPSGTNYGYTF.

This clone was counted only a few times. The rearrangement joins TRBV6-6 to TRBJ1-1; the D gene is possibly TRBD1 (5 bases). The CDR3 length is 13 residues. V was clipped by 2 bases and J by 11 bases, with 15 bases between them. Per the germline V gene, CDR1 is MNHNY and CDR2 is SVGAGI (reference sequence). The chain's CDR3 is CASSYGSGVRAFF. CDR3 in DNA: TGTGCCAGCAGTTACGGATCGGGGGTGCGGGCTTTCTTT.

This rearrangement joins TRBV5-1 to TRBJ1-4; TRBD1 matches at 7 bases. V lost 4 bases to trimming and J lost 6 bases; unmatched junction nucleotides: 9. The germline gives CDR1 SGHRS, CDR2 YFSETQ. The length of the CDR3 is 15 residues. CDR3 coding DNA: TGCGCCAGCAGCATCGGACAGGCTGGGGATGAAAAACTGTTTTTT. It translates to CASSIGQAGDEKLFF.

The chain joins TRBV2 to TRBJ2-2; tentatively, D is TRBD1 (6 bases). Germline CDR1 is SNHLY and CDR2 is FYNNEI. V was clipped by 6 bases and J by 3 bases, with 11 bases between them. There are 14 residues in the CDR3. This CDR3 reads CASRADRYTGELFF. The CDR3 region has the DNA TGTGCCAGCAGAGCCGACAGGTACACCGGGGAGCTGTTTTTT.

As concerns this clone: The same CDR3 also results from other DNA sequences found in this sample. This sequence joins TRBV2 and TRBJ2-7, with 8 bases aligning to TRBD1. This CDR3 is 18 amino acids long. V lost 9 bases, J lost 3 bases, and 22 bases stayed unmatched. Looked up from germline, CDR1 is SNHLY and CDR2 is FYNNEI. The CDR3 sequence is CASSGAWQGARQIYEQYF. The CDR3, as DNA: TGTGCCAGTAGCGGCGCGTGGCAGGGGGCGCGGCAAATCTACGAGCAGTACTTC.

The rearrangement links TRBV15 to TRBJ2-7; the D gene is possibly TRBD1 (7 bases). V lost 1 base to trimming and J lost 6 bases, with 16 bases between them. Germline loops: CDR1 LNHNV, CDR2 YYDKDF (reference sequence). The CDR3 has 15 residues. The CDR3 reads CATSRATGEVSEQYF. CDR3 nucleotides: TGTGCCACCAGCAGAGCCACAGGGGAGGTTTCCGAGCAGTACTTC.